These 13 T cell receptor beta chains share one sample of origin, sequenced in a study of blood T cell repertoires in COVID-19. TCRdb's copy holds only in-frame clones and misses some; the assay was immunoSEQ multiplex PCR. The sample has tens of thousands of clones; 85% to 95% are singletons. The specimen sequenced was peripheral blood. The receptors come from a woman aged 55 to 70 with active COVID-19.

This clone was seen just once. The chain joins TRBV6-5 to TRBJ2-1; D gene ambiguous. There are 14 residues in the CDR3. Germline V gene lookup returns CDR1 MNHEY and CDR2 SVGAGI. V was trimmed by 3 bases and J by 1 base, leaving 7 bases between them. The CDR3 loop is CASSYSESYNEQFF. CDR3 DNA sequence: TGTGCCAGCAGTTATTCCGAGTCCTACAATGAGCAGTTCTTC.

The chain links TRBV6-5 to TRBJ2-5, with 9 bases aligning to TRBD2. Germline trimming cut 6 bases from V and 1 base from J; bases unmatched to any gene: 3. There are 14 residues in the CDR3. CDR1 is MNHEY, CDR2 SVGAGI, per germline. CDR3 nucleotides: TGTGCCAGCAGGGAGCGGGGGGCCCAAGAGACCCAGTACTTC. Its translation is CASRERGAQETQYF.

J is TRBJ2-2 and V is TRBV5-1; 8 nucleotides line up with TRBD2. In germline, CDR1 is SGHRS, CDR2 YFSETQ. With 4 bases clipped from V and 4 bases from J, the junction kept 9 bases outside the gene matches. This CDR3 is 16 amino acids long. For the CDR3, the DNA is TGCGCCAGCAGCCCTCCCCCAGCGGGGGTCACCGGGGAGCTGTTTTTT. It translates to CASSPPPAGVTGELFF.

V gene TRBV18 combines with J gene TRBJ1-1; no reliable D call. CDR3 length: 15 amino acids. The V end lost 3 bases, the J end lost 1 base, and 12 bases lay between the germline ends. Germline V gives CDR1 KGHSH, CDR2 LQKENI. The CDR3 sequence: CASSPKTDPNTEAFF. In nucleotides, the CDR3 is TGTGCCAGCTCACCCAAAACAGACCCGAACACTGAAGCTTTCTTT.

The chain is built from TRBV30 and TRBJ1-3; D uncertain. Germline-derived CDR1 and CDR2 are GTSNPN and SVGIG (reference sequence). The CDR3 length is 13 residues. Trimming left V 2 bases short and J 2 bases short, with 7 bases between. CDR3 DNA sequence: TGTGCCTGGAGTAGATCGGCTGGAAACACCATATATTTT. It encodes CAWSRSAGNTIYF. The whole variable domain, remainder taken from reference TRBV30 and TRBJ1-3, is SQTIHQWPATLVQPVGSPLSLECTVEGTSNPNLYWYRQAAGRGLQLLFYSVGIGQISSEVPQNLSASRPQDRQFILSSKKLLLSDSGFYLCAWSRSAGNTIYFGEGSWLTVV.

The chain joins TRBV5-1 to TRBJ2-3, with 7 bases identical to TRBD1. V gave up 4 bases and J gave up 2 bases; unmatched junction bases: 7. Germline CDR1 is SGHRS and CDR2 is YFSETQ. CDR3 length: 15 amino acids. The DNA for the CDR3 is TGCGCCAGCAGCCTGGGGACAGCAACCACAGATACGCAGTATTTT. Its protein is CASSLGTATTDTQYF.

The rearrangement joins TRBV6-6 to TRBJ2-1; 14 nucleotides align to TRBD2. The germline gives CDR1 MNHNY, CDR2 SVGAGI (reference sequence). The V gene end was trimmed by 7 bases and the J gene end by 6 bases; junction bases not matched to a gene: 5. The CDR3 contains 15 residues. For the CDR3, the DNA is TGTGCCAGCAATCTCGGGACTAGCGGGAGCAATGAGCAGTTCTTC. Translation: CASNLGTSGSNEQFF.

The chain combines TRBV19 with TRBJ2-1, with 7 bases lining up with TRBD2. The CDR3 spans 12 residues. Germline assignment: CDR1 LNHDA and CDR2 SQIVND (reference sequence). V shed 7 bases, J shed 8 bases, and the junction held 5 bases outside the gene matches. The CDR3 coding sequence is TGTGCCAGTAAGGGTAGCGGGTATGAGCAGTTCTTC. Protein: CASKGSGYEQFF.

The chain is built from TRBV10-2 and TRBJ2-1; perhaps TRBD2 as D (6 bases). The CDR3 runs 14 residues. Trimming cost V 2 bases and J 4 bases, with 9 bases left between them. Germline V lookup: CDR1 WSHSY, CDR2 SAAADI. The CDR3 reads CASSELAGYNEQFF. The CDR3, as DNA: TGCGCCAGCAGTGAGCTGGCGGGGTACAATGAGCAGTTCTTC.

V usage is TRBV4-1 and J usage is TRBJ2-3, with 11 bases fitting TRBD2. CDR3 length: 14 amino acids. The germline gives CDR1 MGHRA, CDR2 YSYEKL. V shed 4 bases, J shed 4 bases, and the junction held 1 base outside the gene matches. CDR3: CASSLAGGADTQYF. CDR3 nucleotides: TGCGCCAGCAGCCTAGCGGGAGGGGCAGATACGCAGTATTTT.

The chain carries TRBV9 and TRBJ1-3; D is undetermined. The CDR3 runs to 14 residues. Germline-derived CDR1 and CDR2 are SGDLS and YYNGEE. The V end lost 6 bases, the J end lost 0 bases, and 10 bases lay between the germline ends. CDR3 protein: CASTSTASGNTIYF. The CDR3 bases are TGTGCCAGCACGTCCACAGCCTCTGGAAACACCATATATTTT.

V usage is TRBV28 and J usage is TRBJ2-2, with D possibly being TRBD2 (5 bases). V lost 7 bases and J lost 5, with 17 bases in between. This CDR3 spans 15 amino acids. CDR1 MDHEN and CDR2 SYDVKM come from the germline V gene. CDR3 region: CASTLTPGGTGELFF. The CDR3 DNA reads as TGTGCCAGCACCCTAACCCCGGGCGGGACCGGGGAGCTGTTTTTT. The full variable domain, its missing parts supplied by reference TRBV28 and TRBJ2-2, is DVKVTQSSRYLVKRTGEKVFLECVQDMDHENMFWYRQDPGLGLRLIYFSYDVKMKEKGDIPEGYSVSREKKERFSLILESASTNQTSMYLCASTLTPGGTGELFFGEGSRLTVL.

The chain couples TRBV6-6 to TRBJ1-2; 7 positions match TRBD1. With V trimmed by 4 bases and J by 3 bases, 8 bases remained unmatched. The CDR3 runs 15 residues. Germline loops: CDR1 MNHNY, CDR2 SVGAGI (reference sequence). CDR3 nucleotide sequence: TGTGCCAGCAGTTTCACAGGGGCCATGGACTATGGCTACACCTTC. This translates into CASSFTGAMDYGYTF.